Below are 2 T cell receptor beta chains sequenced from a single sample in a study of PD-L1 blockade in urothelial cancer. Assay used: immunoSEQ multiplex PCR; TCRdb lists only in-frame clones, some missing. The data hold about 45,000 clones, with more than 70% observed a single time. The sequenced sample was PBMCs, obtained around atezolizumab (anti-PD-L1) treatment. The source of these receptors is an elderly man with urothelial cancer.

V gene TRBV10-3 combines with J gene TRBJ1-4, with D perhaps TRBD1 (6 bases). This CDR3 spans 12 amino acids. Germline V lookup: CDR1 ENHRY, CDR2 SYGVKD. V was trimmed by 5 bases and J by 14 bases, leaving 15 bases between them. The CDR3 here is CAISWDNLLLFF. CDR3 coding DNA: TGTGCCATCAGTTGGGACAACCTTTTGCTGTTTTTT.

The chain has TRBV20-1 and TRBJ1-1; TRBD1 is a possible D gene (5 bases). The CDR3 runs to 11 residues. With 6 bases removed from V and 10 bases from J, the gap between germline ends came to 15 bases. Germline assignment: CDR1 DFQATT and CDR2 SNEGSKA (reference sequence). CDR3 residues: CSARSGGGAFF. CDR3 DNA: TGCAGTGCCCGAAGTGGGGGGGGAGCTTTCTTT.